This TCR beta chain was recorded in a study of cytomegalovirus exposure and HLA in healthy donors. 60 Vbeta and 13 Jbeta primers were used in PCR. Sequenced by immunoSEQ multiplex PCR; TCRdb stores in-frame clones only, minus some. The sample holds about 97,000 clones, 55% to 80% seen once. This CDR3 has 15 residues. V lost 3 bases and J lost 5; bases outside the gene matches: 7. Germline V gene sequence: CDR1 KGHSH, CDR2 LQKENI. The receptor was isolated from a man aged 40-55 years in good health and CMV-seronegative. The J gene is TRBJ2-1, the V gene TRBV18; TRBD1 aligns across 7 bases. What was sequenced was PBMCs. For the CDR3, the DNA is TGTGCCAGCTCACCTGACAGGGTGGAAAACAATGAGCAGTTCTTC. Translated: CASSPDRVENNEQFF. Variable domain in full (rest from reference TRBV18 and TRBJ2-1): NAGVMQNPRHLVRRRGQEARLRCSPMKGHSHVYWYRQLPEEGLKFMVYLQKENIIDESGMPKERFSAEFPKEGPSILRIQQVVRGDSAAYFCASSPDRVENNEQFFGPGTRLTVL.